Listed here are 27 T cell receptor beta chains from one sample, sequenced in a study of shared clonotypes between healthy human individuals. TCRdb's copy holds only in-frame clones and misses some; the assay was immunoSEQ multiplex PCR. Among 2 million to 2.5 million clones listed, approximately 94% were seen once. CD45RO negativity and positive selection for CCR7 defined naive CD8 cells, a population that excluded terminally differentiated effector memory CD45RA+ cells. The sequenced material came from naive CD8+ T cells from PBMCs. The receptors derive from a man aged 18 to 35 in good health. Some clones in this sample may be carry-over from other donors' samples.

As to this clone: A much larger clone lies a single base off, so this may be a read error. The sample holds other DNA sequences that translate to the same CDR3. The CDR3 is CASSLENTEAFF. The CDR3 DNA reads as TGTGCCAGCAGCTTGGAGAACACTGAAGCTTTCTTT. The chain employs TRBV7-8 and TRBJ1-1; D call uncertain. The V and J ends lost 3 bases and 1 base respectively, with 3 bases between them. CDR1 SGHVS and CDR2 FQNEAQ come from the germline V gene. The CDR3 sequence is 12 residues long.

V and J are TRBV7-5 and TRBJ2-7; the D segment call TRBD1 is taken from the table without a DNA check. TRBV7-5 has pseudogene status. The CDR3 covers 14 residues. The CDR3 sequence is CVRSFCGTVYEQYF. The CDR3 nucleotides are TGTGTCAGAAGCTTTTGTGGGACAGTCTACGAGCAGTACTTC.

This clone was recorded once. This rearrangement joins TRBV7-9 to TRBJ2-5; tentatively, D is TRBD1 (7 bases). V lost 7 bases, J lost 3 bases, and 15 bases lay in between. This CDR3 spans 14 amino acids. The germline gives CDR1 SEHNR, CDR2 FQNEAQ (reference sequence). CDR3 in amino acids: CASKRGDSEETQYF. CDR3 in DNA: TGTGCCAGCAAGAGGGGGGACAGCGAAGAGACCCAGTACTTC.

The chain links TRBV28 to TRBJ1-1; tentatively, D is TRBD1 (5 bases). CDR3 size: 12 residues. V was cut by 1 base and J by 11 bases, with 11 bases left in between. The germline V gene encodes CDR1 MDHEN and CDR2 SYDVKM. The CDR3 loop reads CASSLSFGDAFF. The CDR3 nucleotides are TGTGCCAGCAGTTTATCCTTCGGGGACGCTTTCTTT. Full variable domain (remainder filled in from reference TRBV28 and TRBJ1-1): DVKVTQSSRYLVKRTGEKVFLECVQDMDHENMFWYRQDPGLGLRLIYFSYDVKMKEKGDIPEGYSVSREKKERFSLILESASTNQTSMYLCASSLSFGDAFFGQGTRLTVV.

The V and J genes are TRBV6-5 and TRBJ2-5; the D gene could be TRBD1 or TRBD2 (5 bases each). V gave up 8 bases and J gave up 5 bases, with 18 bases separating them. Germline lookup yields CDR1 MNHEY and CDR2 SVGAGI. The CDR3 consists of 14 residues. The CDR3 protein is CASRTLGEKETQYF. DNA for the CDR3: TGTGCCAGCCGAACTCTGGGGGAGAAGGAGACCCAGTACTTC.

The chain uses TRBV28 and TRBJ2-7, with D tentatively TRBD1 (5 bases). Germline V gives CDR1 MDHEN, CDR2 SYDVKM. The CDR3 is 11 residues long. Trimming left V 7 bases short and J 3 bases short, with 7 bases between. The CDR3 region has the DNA TGTGCCAGCATTCAGGGCTACGAGCAGTACTTC. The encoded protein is CASIQGYEQYF. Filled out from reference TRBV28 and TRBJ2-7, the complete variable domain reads DVKVTQSSRYLVKRTGEKVFLECVQDMDHENMFWYRQDPGLGLRLIYFSYDVKMKEKGDIPEGYSVSREKKERFSLILESASTNQTSMYLCASIQGYEQYFGPGTRLTVT.

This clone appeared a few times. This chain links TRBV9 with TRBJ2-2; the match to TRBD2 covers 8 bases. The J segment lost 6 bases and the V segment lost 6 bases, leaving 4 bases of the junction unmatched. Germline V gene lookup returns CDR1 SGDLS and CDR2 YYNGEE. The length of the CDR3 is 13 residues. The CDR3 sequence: CASTPGGAGELFF. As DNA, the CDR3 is TGTGCCAGCACACCGGGAGGGGCCGGGGAGCTGTTTTTT.

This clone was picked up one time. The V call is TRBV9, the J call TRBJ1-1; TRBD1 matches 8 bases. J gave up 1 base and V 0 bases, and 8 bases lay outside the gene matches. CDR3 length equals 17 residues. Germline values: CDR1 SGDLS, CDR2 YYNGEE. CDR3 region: CASSVVERTGPNTEAFF. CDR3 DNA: TGTGCCAGCAGCGTAGTAGAGAGGACAGGGCCGAACACTGAAGCTTTCTTT.

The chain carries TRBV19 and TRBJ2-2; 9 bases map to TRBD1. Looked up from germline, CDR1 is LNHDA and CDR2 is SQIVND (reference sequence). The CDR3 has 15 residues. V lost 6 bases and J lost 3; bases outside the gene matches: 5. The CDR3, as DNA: TGTGCCAGTAGCACGTGGACAGGGGACACCGGGGAGCTGTTTTTT. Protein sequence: CASSTWTGDTGELFF.

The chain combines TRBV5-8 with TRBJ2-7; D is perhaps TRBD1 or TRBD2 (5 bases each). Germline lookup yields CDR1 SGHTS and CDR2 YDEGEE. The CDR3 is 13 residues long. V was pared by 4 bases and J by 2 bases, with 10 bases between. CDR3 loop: CASSAGTAYEQYF. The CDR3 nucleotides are TGTGCCAGCAGCGCCGGGACGGCCTACGAGCAGTACTTC.

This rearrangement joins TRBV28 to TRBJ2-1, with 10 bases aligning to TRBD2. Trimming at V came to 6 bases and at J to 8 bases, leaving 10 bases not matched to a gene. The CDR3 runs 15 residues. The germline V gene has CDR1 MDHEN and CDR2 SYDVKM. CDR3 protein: CASSRPSGSDHEQFF. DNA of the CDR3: TGTGCCAGCAGCCGACCTAGCGGGAGTGATCATGAGCAGTTCTTC.

The CDR3 DNA is TGCGCCAGCGGCACAATTGGGCGTCCCCCCGGGGAGCTGTTTTTT. The encoded protein is CASGTIGRPPGELFF. The rearrangement links TRBV4-1 to TRBJ2-2; D is unresolved. The germline V and J ends were trimmed by 8 bases and 6 bases, with 19 bases remaining between them. The CDR3 covers 15 residues. From germline, CDR1 is MGHRA and CDR2 YSYEKL.

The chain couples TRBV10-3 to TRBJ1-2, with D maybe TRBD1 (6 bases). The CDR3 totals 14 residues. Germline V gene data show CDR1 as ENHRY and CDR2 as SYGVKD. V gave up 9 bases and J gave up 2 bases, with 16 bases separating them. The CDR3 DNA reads TGTGCCATTTCGGGACACCCCACCAACTATGGCTACACCTTC. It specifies CAISGHPTNYGYTF.

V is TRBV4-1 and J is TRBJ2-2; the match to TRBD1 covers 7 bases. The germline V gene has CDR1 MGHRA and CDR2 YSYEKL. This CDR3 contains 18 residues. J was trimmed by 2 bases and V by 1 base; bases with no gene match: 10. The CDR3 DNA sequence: TGCGCCAGCAGCCAAGTGACTCTCGACAGGGATAACACCGGGGAGCTGTTTTTT. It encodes CASSQVTLDRDNTGELFF.

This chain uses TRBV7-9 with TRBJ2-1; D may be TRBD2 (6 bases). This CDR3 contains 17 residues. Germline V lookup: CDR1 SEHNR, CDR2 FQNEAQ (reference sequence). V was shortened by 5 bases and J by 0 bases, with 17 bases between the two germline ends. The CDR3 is CASSGLRVDYSYNEQFF. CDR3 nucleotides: TGTGCCAGCAGCGGACTGCGTGTGGACTACTCCTACAATGAGCAGTTCTTC.

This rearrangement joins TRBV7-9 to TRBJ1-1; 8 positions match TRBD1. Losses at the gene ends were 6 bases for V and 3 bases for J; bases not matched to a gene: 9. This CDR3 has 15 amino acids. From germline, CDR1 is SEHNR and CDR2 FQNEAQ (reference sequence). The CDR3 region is CASRGAGRGHTEAFF. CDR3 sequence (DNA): TGTGCCAGCAGGGGTGCGGGCAGGGGGCACACTGAAGCTTTCTTT.

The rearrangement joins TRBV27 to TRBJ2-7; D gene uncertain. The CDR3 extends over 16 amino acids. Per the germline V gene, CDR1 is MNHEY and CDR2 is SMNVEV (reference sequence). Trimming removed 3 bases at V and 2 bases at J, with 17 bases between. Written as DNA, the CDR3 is TGTGCCAGCAGTTTGATGGCAGCACAAATACCCTACGAGCAGTACTTC. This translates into CASSLMAAQIPYEQYF.

This CDR3 reads CASTLRSDTEAFF. DNA of the CDR3: TGTGCCAGCACCCTCCGCAGTGACACTGAAGCTTTCTTT. The chain carries TRBV6-1 and TRBJ1-1; D call uncertain. V gave up 7 bases and J gave up 3 bases, with 12 bases separating them. Germline V gene lookup returns CDR1 MNHNS and CDR2 SASEGT. The CDR3 is 13 residues long.

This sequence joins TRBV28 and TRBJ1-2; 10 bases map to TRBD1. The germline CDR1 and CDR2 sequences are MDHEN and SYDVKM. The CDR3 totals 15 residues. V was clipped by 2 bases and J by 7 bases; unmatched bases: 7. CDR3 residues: CASSLIKDRGSGYTF. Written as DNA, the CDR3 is TGTGCCAGCAGTTTAATAAAGGACAGGGGGTCTGGCTACACCTTC.

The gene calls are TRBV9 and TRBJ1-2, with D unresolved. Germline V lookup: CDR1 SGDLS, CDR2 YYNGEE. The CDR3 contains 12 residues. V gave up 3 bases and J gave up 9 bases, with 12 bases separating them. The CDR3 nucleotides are TGTGCCAGCAGCGGCACTTTCTACAGCTACACCTTC. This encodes CASSGTFYSYTF.

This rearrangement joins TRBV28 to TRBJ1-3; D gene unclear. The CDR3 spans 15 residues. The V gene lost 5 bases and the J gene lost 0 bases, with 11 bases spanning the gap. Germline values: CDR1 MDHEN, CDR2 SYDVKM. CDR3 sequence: CASSDDVSSGNTIYF. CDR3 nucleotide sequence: TGTGCCAGCAGTGATGACGTGAGCTCTGGAAACACCATATATTTT.

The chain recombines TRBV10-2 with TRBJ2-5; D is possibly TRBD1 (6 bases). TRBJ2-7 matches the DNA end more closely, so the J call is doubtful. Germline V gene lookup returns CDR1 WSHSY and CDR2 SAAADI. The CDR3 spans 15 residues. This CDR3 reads CASSERTVSSYEQYF. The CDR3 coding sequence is TGCGCCAGCAGTGAAAGGACAGTGAGCTCCTACGAGCAGTACTTC.

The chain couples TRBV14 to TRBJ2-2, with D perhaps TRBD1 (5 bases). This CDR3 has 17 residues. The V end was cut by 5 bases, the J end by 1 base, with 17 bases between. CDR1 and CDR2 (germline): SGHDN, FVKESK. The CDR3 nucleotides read TGTGCCAGCAGCGCGCACAGGCGCGTCGGGAACACCGGGGAGCTGTTTTTT. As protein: CASSAHRRVGNTGELFF.

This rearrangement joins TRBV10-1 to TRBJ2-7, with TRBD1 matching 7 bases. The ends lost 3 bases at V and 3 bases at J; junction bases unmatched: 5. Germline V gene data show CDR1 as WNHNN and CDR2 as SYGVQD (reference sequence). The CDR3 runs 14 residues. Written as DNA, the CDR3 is TGCGCCAGCAGTGAAACAGGGGTTGGCTACGAGCAGTACTTC. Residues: CASSETGVGYEQYF.

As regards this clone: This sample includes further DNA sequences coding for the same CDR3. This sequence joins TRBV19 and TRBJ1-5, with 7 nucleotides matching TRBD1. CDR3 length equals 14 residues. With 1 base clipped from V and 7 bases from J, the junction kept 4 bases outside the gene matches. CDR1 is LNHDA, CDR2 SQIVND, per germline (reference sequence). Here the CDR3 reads CASSIGTGGQPQHF. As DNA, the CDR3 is TGTGCCAGTAGTATAGGGACAGGCGGCCAGCCCCAGCATTTT. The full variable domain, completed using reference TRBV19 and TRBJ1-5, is DGGITQSPKYLFRKEGQNVTLSCEQNLNHDAMYWYRQDPGQGLRLIYYSQIVNDFQKGDIAEGYSVSREKKESFPLTVTSAQKNPTAFYLCASSIGTGGQPQHFGDGTRLSIL.

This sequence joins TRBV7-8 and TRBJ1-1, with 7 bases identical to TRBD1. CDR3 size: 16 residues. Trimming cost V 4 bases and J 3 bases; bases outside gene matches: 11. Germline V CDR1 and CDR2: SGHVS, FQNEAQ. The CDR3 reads CASSSSPGQVDTEAFF. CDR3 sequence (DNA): TGTGCCAGCAGCTCTTCACCCGGACAGGTTGACACTGAAGCTTTCTTT.

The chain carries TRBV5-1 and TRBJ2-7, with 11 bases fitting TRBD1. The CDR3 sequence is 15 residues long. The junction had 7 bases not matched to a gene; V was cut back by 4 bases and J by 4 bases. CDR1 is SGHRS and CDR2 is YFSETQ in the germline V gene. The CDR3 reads CASSAGTGGGYEQYF. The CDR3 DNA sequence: TGCGCCAGCAGCGCAGGGACAGGGGGAGGTTACGAGCAGTACTTC.